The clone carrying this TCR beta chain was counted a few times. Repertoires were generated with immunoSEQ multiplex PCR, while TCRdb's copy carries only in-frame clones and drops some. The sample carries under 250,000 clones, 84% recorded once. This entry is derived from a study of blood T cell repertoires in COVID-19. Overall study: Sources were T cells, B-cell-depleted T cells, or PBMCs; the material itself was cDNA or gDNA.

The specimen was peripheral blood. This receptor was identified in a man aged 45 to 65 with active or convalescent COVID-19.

CDR3 protein: CASSLTGLGTEAFF. In DNA form, the CDR3 reads TGCGCCAGCAGCTTGACAGGGTTGGGCACTGAAGCTTTCTTT. The chain uses TRBV5-1 and TRBJ1-1; D may be TRBD1 (6 bases). Between the trimmed V and J ends, which lost 1 base and 4 bases, there was a span of 11 bases. The CDR3 spans 14 residues. Germline V lookup: CDR1 SGHRS, CDR2 YFSETQ.